One and the same sample provided the 4 T cell receptor beta chains below, sequenced in a study of shared clonotypes between healthy human individuals. Using immunoSEQ multiplex PCR, the repertoire was profiled, and TCRdb retains in-frame clones only, with some absent. The table has fewer than 1.8 million clones, approximately 98.5% seen once; the top ten hold about 0.4%. Sequenced sample: naive CD4+ T cells sorted from blood. This sample's subset: CD45RA+ positively selected. Receptors originate from a man younger than 40 in good health.

This chain joins TRBV7-5 and TRBJ1-2. TRBV7-5 is labeled a pseudogene. The CDR3 extends over 13 amino acids. This CDR3 is CARSLQGGIGYTF. In nucleotides, the CDR3 is TGTGCCAGAAGCTTGCAGGGAGGAATTGGCTACACCTTC.

The chain couples TRBV7-3 to TRBJ2-3; either TRBD1 or TRBD2 may fit D (5 bases each). CDR1 is SGHTA and CDR2 is FQGTGA in the germline V gene. The CDR3 loop spans 17 amino acids. V lost 4 bases to trimming and J lost 3 bases, with 20 bases between them. CDR3 nucleotides: TGTGCCAGCAGCTCGCGAGGGACCACACAGAGGACAGATACGCAGTATTTT. Translation: CASSSRGTTQRTDTQYF.

J is TRBJ2-3 and V is TRBV5-1; 8 bases agree with TRBD1. J gave up 3 bases and V 3 bases, and 6 bases lay outside the gene matches. The V gene's germline CDR1 is SGHRS and CDR2 YFSETQ. There are 15 residues in the CDR3. DNA of the CDR3: TGCGCCAGCAGCTCTTCCGGGACAGGAACAGATACGCAGTATTTT. Encoded protein: CASSSSGTGTDTQYF.

The gene calls are TRBV27 and TRBJ2-7, with 8 bases aligning to TRBD2. This CDR3 spans 16 amino acids. Unmatched junction bases numbered 17, after V lost 6 bases and J lost 7 bases. Per the germline V gene, CDR1 is MNHEY and CDR2 is SMNVEV (reference sequence). DNA for the CDR3: TGTGCCAGCAGCCCGCTGGCGGCAGCGGGGACTAGGGAGCAGTACTTC. Residues: CASSPLAAAGTREQYF.